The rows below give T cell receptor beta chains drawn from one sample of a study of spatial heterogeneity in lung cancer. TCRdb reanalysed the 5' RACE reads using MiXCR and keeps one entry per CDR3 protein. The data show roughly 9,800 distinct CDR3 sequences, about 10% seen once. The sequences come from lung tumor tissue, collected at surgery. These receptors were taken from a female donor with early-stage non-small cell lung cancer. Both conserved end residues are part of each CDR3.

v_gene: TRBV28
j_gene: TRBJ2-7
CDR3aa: CASTPTKSYDYEQYF

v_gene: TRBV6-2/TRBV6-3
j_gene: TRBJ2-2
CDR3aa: CASNRQRRTGELFF

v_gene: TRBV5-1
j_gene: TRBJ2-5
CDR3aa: CASSSGQPQETQYF

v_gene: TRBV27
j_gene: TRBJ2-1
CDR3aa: CASSHLAGGPGDNEQFF

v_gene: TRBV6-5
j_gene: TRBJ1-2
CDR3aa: CASSYWGGSDDYGYTF

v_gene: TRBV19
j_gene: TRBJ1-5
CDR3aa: CASSPSDRGANQPQHF

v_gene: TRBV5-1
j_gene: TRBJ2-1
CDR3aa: CASSLGGLAGANEQFF

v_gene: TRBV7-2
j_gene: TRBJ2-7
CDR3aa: CASSLGGATGYEQYF

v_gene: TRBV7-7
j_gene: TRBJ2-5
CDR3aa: CASSLGTGGQETQYF

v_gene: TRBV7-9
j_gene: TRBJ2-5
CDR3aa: CASSLLERGGSETQYF

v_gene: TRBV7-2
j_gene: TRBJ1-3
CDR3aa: CASSSPPGTGGSGNTIYF

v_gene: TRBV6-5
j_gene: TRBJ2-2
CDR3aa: CASRTTNTGELFF

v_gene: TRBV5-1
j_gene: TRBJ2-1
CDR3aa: CASSLEGGLQFF

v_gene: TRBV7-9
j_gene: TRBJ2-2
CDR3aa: CASSLTGPNTGELFF

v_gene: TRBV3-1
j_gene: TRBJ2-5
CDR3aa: CASSPLLANQETQYF

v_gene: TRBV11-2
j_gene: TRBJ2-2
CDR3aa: CASSLPLRDTTNTGELFF

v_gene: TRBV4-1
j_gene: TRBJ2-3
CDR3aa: CASSQDMGYGDTQYF

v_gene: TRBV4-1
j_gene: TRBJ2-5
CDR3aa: CASSQDQLGLQETQYF

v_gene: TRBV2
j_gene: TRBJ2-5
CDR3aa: CALRRSAGQETQYF

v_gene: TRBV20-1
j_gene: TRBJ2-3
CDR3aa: CSAARGSHSTDTQYF

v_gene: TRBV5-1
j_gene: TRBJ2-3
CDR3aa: CASSLTGTDTQYF

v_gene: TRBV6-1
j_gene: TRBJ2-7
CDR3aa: CASILTSGTVTYEQYF

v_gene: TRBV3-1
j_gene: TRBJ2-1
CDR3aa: CASSQVYNEQFF

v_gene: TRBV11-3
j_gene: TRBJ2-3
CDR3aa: CASSLGAGRSSTDTQYF

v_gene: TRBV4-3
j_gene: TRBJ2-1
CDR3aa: CASSQDPGVEQFF

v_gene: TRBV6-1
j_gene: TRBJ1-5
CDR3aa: CASSAQGGQPQHF